These 11 T cell receptor beta chains share one sample of origin, sequenced in a study of post-analysis software for immune sequencing data. Whole-study results and caveats: Controls had lower frequencies than patients of 4 or 5 TRBV segments, which included TRBV5-6, TRBV5-1 and TRBV20-1.

Which antigens these TCRs recognize remains unknown. Researchers reported that TCR beta cDNA libraries carried unique molecular identifiers. TCRdb re-derived calls from the PCR reads in MiXCR, one entry per CDR3 protein. Here the sample spans about 190,000 distinct CDR3 sequences, 25% to 35% being singletons. The sample taken for sequencing was blood. These receptors all stem from a girl aged 2 to 17 with multiple sclerosis.

The CDR3 sequence is CATGTGSGNEQFF. In nucleotides, the CDR3 is TGTGCCACCGGGACAGGTTCGGGGAATGAGCAGTTCTTC. This chain links TRBV24-1 with TRBJ2-1, with TRBD1 identical over 8 bases. Germline V lookup: CDR1 KGHDR, CDR2 SFDVKD. V was clipped by 9 bases and J by 7 bases; unmatched bases: 7. The CDR3 covers 13 residues.

This clonotype appeared many times. V gene TRBV6-6 combines with J gene TRBJ2-7; D gene ambiguous. This CDR3 has 12 amino acids. V was cut by 9 bases and J by 5 bases, with 14 bases left in between. Germline V gives CDR1 MNHNY, CDR2 SVGAGI (reference sequence). The CDR3 is CASTTWGDEQYF. Written as DNA, the CDR3 is TGTGCCAGTACTACCTGGGGTGACGAGCAGTACTTC.

At least ten counts were recorded for this clonotype. This chain connects TRBV7-9 to TRBJ2-7, with unresolved D. Germline V lookup: CDR1 SEHNR, CDR2 FQNEAQ (reference sequence). V dropped 4 bases and J dropped 2 bases, with 12 bases sitting between them. The CDR3 runs 14 residues. The CDR3 bases are TGTGCCAGCAGCTCTCGGACGGACCCCTACGAGCAGTACTTC. Protein product: CASSSRTDPYEQYF.

The chain combines TRBV30 with TRBJ2-3, with D unresolved. With 0 bases removed from V and 1 base from J, the gap between germline ends came to 8 bases. The V gene's germline CDR1 is GTSNPN and CDR2 SVGIG (reference sequence). The CDR3 extends over 14 amino acids. The CDR3 loop is CAWSVVAGTDTQYF. CDR3 coding DNA: TGTGCCTGGAGTGTAGTTGCCGGCACAGATACGCAGTATTTT.

Notes on this clonotype: A much larger clone differs from this one at a single base, so this may be a read error. V is TRBV7-3 and J is TRBJ2-5, with TRBD2 as a possible D gene (6 bases). The J call may be mistaken, given a closer DNA end match to TRBJ2-7. This CDR3 comprises 14 residues. CDR1 is SGHTA and CDR2 is FQGTGA in the germline V gene. The CDR3 sequence: CASSSRGDSDEQYF. The CDR3 bases are TGTGCCAGCAGCTCACGCGGGGATAGCGACGAGCAGTACTTC.

V and J are TRBV7-9 and TRBJ1-1, with 7 bases identical to TRBD1. J lost 3 bases, V lost 1 base, and 11 bases had no gene match. The CDR3 contains 17 residues. Germline loops: CDR1 SEHNR, CDR2 FQNEAQ (reference sequence). This chain's CDR3 is CASSLGATGGGYTEAFF. CDR3 DNA sequence: TGTGCCAGCAGCTTAGGGGCCACAGGAGGGGGCTACACTGAAGCTTTCTTT.

This clonotype showed up just a few times. The genes are TRBV7-2 and TRBJ2-5; TRBD2 agrees at 8 bases. The trim removed 2 bases at V and 4 bases at J, leaving 6 bases unmatched. Germline V CDR1 and CDR2: SGHTA, FQGNSA. The CDR3 sequence is 15 residues long. This CDR3 reads CASSLPVSGAETQYF. In DNA, the CDR3 is TGTGCCAGCAGCTTACCCGTTAGCGGGGCAGAGACCCAGTACTTC.

This clonotype was detected many times. This chain joins TRBV7-2 and TRBJ1-2, with D perhaps matching TRBD1 (6 bases). The CDR3 covers 14 residues. The germline V gene has CDR1 SGHTA and CDR2 FQGNSA. V was pared by 2 bases and J by 6 bases, with 13 bases between. The CDR3 bases are TGTGCCAGCAGCTTATACCGGGGGCAGGATGGCTACACCTTC. Translating it yields CASSLYRGQDGYTF.

The chain has TRBV7-6 and TRBJ2-5, with D possibly called TRBD1 or TRBD2 (5 bases each). The germline CDR1 and CDR2 sequences are SGHVS and FNYEAQ. V gave up 4 bases and J gave up 1 base, with 16 bases separating them. The CDR3 covers 16 residues. CDR3 DNA sequence: TGTGCCAGCAGCTCCAGGTGGGACCCAAGCCAAGAGACCCAGTACTTC. It is translated as CASSSRWDPSQETQYF.

This clonotype was recorded at least ten times. The chain recombines TRBV10-2 with TRBJ1-5; 7 bases fit TRBD1. The CDR3 is made up of 17 amino acids. With 4 bases clipped from V and 1 base from J, the junction kept 10 bases outside the gene matches. Germline lookup yields CDR1 WSHSY and CDR2 SAAADI. DNA of the CDR3: TGCGCCAGCAGTGGACAGGGCCTAGTGGCGAGCAATCAGCCCCAGCATTTT. Residues: CASSGQGLVASNQPQHF.

In its sample, this clonotype was seen a few times. The chain has TRBV7-9 and TRBJ1-1, with a weak D call TRBD1 (6 bases). CDR1 and CDR2 from the germline V gene are SEHNR and FQNEAQ (reference sequence). With 1 base removed from V and 3 bases from J, the gap between germline ends came to 15 bases. The length of the CDR3 is 16 residues. The CDR3 coding sequence is TGTGCCAGCAGCTTAGAGGAGGGGGGCCCGGACACTGAAGCTTTCTTT. It translates to CASSLEEGGPDTEAFF.